Given below is one T cell receptor (beta chain) in context. Its antigen is as yet unknown. From RNA transcripts, TCR beta CDR3 regions were amplified. Researchers ran a first-round RT-PCR on the TCR CDR3 using the HTBI primer set. MiXCR was run by TCRdb on the multiplex PCR reads, yielding one entry per CDR3 protein. This sample has roughly 420,000 distinct CDR3 sequences; approximately 15% occur once, and the top ten carry 4% to 6.5%. Trimming cost V 6 bases and J 4 bases; bases outside gene matches: 9. CDR3 length equals 15 residues. These data originate in a study of T cells in Graves' hyperthyroidism and ophthalmopathy. Regarding the study as a whole: Stable hyperthyroidism was separated from ophthalmopathy by a model based on 13 V-J features.

The study enrolled patients aged 18 to 65 with newly diagnosed hyperthyroidism of under 2 months' duration. The receptor was isolated from a woman under 30 with Graves' hyperthyroidism. The chain is built from TRBV12-3 or TRBV12-4 and TRBJ2-5, with 9 bases matching TRBD1. Sequencing was performed on blood. Written as DNA, the CDR3 is TGTGCCAGCAGATCCGGGACAGGGAGCCGAGAGACCCAGTACTTC. Its translation: CASRSGTGSRETQYF.